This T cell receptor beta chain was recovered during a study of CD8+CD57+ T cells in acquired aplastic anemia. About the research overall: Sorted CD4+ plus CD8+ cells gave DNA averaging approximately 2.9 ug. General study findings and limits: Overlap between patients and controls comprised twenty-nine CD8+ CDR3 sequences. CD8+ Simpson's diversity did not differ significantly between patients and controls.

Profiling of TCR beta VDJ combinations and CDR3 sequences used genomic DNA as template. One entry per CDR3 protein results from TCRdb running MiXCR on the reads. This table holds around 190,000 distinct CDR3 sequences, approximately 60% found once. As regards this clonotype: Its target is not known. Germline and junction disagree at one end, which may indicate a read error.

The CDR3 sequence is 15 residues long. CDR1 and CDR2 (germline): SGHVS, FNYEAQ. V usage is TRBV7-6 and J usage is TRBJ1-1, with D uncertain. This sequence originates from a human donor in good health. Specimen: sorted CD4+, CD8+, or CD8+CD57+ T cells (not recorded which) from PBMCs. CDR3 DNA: TGCGCCAGCAGCCAATTATTTGCGATGAACACTGAAGCTTTCTTT. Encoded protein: CASSQLFAMNTEAFF. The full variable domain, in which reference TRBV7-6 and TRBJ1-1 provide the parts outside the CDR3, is GAGVSQSPRYKVTKRGQDVALRCDPISGHVSLYWYRQALGQGPEFLTYFNYEAQQDKSGLPNDRFSAERPEGSISTLTIQRTEQRDSAMYRCASSQLFAMNTEAFFGQGTRLTVV.